The text below deals with one T cell receptor beta chain. The antigen this receptor binds is unknown. Per-base quality was not reported, and no clone a single base away is much larger than it. In Seattle, one collaborating source enrolled patients while the infection was active and tracked those patients longitudinally over the course of disease. The collaborating institutions used their own protocols to collect whole blood in K2EDTA tubes. Collaborator samples were shipped for TCRbeta analysis as frozen whole blood, isolated PBMCs, or DNA extracted from either sample type. The data were obtained in a study of blood T cell repertoires in COVID-19 (TCRdb year 2020). At the level of the whole study: The collaborator samples originated in the United States, Italy and Spain and spanned the acute and convalescent phases of COVID-19. The prospective study material was composed of cDNA or gDNA derived from T cells, B-cell-depleted T cells, or PBMCs. The dataset comprised deeply sampled blood TCRbeta repertoires from subjects exposed to, actively infected with, or recovered from COVID-19. The repertoires were made available in a free public database intended to serve as a resource for research on the immune response to SARS-CoV-2. The samples were drawn from two sources: the first 160 participants of the ongoing ImmuneRACE study, and 1,200 or so subjects contributed by 6 global collaborators. Nearly every sample came with metadata listing a de-identified subject ID, COVID-19 status, age in years and sex. Where HLA class I and class II types were available, the types were taken from metadata supplied by the sample provider, not from assay-based typing. The paper's findings and limits, for the study overall: Clinical and demographic metadata were provided uncurated, with the amount varying by source and participant.

Taken from cysteine to phenylalanine, the CDR3 has 14 residues. Just CDR3 DNA is preserved here, 42 bases in frame from base 1. V is pruned by 5 bases and J by 7 bases, leaving 11 bases of the junction without a gene match. In the germline V gene (reference sequence), CDR1 corresponds to GTSNPN and CDR2 to SVGIG. TCRbeta CDR3 regions were amplified from genomic DNA by means of the immunoSEQ Assay, a bias-controlled multiplex PCR. As for the original processing: The number of nucleated cells in each sample was estimated from the amplification of reference gene primers within the assay. To quantify the absolute abundance of each unique TCRbeta CDR3 rearrangement, sequence reads were collapsed and filtered. For each sample, productive Simpson clonality was calculated as the square root of Simpson's diversity index over productive rearrangements. TCRdb carries this immuneACCESS record with in-frame sequences only. Its versions omit some clonotypes, under half of them owing to an unresolved V gene in the studies checked, with the rest unexplained. That table gives V, J and clone size, and the DNA gave D and trimming. The sample table lists under 250,000 clones, roughly 85% of them with a count of one. The ten largest clones add up to about 2.5% of the sample.

This chain is built from TRBV30 and TRBJ1-5; 7 bases in the middle match TRBD1. The sample comprised peripheral blood. This clonotype was sampled from a woman in her seventies with COVID-19, enrolled during active disease. At the DNA level, the sequence is TGTGCCTGGGATAGAGGGGGCGCCTCCCAGCCCCAGCATTTT. Its protein is CAWDRGGASQPQHF.